Presented here are 6 T cell receptor beta chains from one specimen sequenced in a study of PD-1 blockade in classical Hodgkin lymphoma (TCRdb year 2020). Library method: the immunoSEQ multiplex PCR assay. Entries here come from immuneACCESS through TCRdb and include only in-frame sequences with V and J called. Some clones fail to appear in such tables; in the studies checked, an unresolved V gene covers under half of the shortfall, and the cause of the remainder is unknown. The sample table holds some 93,000 clones, of which 65% to 85% were seen once. The ten top clones hold 15% to 20% of the sample. This specimen's time point label, per the study, means: cycle 4 day 1 (C4D1), after more than 5 weeks of nivolumab. Every trial patient had relapsed after autologous stem cell transplantation, and cohorts A, B and C differed in prior brentuximab vedotin exposure. The material was peripheral blood mononuclear cells (PBMCs), obtained before the fourth cycle of nivolumab. Receptors originate from a human donor with classical Hodgkin lymphoma.

The V gene is TRBV6-5, the J gene TRBJ2-1; 9 positions match TRBD2. This CDR3 region has 14 residues. The germline V gene has CDR1 MNHEY and CDR2 SVGAGI. V lost 6 bases, J lost 2 bases, and 2 bases stayed unmatched. CDR3 sequence reads: CASRGLAAYNEQFF. The CDR3 DNA reads TGTGCCAGCAGGGGACTAGCTGCCTACAATGAGCAGTTCTTC.

The CDR3 bases are TGTGCCAGCAGTGAAGTGGTGGGTGGCTACACCTTC. This codes for CASSEVVGGYTF. The rearrangement links TRBV2 to TRBJ1-2; the D is unclear. The CDR3 runs 12 residues. The germline CDR1 and CDR2 sequences are SNHLY and FYNNEI. V was clipped by 1 base and J by 7 bases, with 7 bases between them.

This chain links TRBV5-6 with TRBJ2-1; 12 bases align to TRBD1. The CDR3 covers 17 residues. Germline CDR1 SGHDT, CDR2 YYEEEE. The V gene end was trimmed by 0 bases and the J gene end by 7 bases; junction bases not matched to a gene: 8. The DNA of the CDR3 is TGTGCCAGCAGCTTGGTGAAGCGGGACAGGGGGCGGAATGAGCAGTTCTTC. Protein: CASSLVKRDRGRNEQFF.

This clone is classed as medium-sized. V and J are TRBV7-6 and TRBJ1-1; D remains ambiguous. The CDR3 is made up of 13 amino acids. V lost 1 base, J lost 1 base, and 4 bases lay in between. Germline assignment: CDR1 SGHVS and CDR2 FNYEAQ. The CDR3, as DNA: TGTGCCAGCAGCTTAGGACAGAACACTGAAGCTTTCTTT. Its translation: CASSLGQNTEAFF. Drawing the rest from reference TRBV7-6 and TRBJ1-1, the complete variable domain is GAGVSQSPRYKVTKRGQDVALRCDPISGHVSLYWYRQALGQGPEFLTYFNYEAQQDKSGLPNDRFSAERPEGSISTLTIQRTEQRDSAMYRCASSLGQNTEAFFGQGTRLTVV.

This clone came up a few times. V usage is TRBV6-6 and J usage is TRBJ1-4, with D possibly being TRBD1 (5 bases). V shed 4 bases and J shed 10 bases, with 13 bases lying between them. Germline-derived CDR1 and CDR2 are MNHNY and SVGAGI (reference sequence). CDR3 length: 13 amino acids. The CDR3 bases are TGTGCCAGCAGTTCGGTCCAGGGAGCAAAACTGTTTTTT. Residues: CASSSVQGAKLFF.

This clone was recorded once. This rearrangement joins TRBV19 to TRBJ2-3, with a tentative D call TRBD1 (6 bases). CDR1 and CDR2 from the germline V gene are LNHDA and SQIVND (reference sequence). V gave up 4 bases and J gave up 10 bases, with 15 bases separating them. CDR3 size: 13 residues. CDR3: CASSNLRGDSQYF. CDR3 DNA: TGTGCCAGTAGTAACCTCAGGGGTGATTCGCAGTATTTT.